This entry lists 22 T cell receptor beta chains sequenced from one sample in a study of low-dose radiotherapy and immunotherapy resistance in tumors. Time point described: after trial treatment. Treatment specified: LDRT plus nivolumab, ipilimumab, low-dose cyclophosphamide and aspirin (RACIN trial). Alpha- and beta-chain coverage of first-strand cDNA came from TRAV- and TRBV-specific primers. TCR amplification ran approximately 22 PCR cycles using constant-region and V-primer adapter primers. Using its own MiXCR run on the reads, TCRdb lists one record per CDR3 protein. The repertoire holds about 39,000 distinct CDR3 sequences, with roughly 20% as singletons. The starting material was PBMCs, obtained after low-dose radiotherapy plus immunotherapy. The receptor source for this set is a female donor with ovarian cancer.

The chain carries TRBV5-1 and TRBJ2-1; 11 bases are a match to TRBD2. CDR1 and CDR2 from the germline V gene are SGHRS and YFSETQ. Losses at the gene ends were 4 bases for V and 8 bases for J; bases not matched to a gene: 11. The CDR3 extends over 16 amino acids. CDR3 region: CASSPVAGGPFDEQFF. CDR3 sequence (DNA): TGCGCCAGCAGCCCAGTAGCGGGAGGGCCATTCGATGAGCAGTTCTTC.

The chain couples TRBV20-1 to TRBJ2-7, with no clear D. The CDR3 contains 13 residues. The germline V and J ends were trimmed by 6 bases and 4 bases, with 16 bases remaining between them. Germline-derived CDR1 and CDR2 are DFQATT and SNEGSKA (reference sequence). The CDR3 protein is CSAYHWTTYEQYF. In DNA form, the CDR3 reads TGCAGTGCGTATCACTGGACCACGTACGAGCAGTACTTC.

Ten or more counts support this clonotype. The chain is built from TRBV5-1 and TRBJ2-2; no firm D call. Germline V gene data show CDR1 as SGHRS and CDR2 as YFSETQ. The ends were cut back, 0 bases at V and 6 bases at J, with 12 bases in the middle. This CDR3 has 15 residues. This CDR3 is CASSLEGRPAGELFF. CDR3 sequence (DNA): TGCGCCAGCAGCTTGGAGGGCCGCCCGGCCGGGGAGCTGTTTTTT. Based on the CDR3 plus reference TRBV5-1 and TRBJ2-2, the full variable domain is KAGVTQTPRYLIKTRGQQVTLSCSPISGHRSVSWYQQTPGQGLQFLFEYFSETQRNKGNFPGRFSGRQFSNSRSEMNVSTLELGDSALYLCASSLEGRPAGELFFGEGSRLTVL.

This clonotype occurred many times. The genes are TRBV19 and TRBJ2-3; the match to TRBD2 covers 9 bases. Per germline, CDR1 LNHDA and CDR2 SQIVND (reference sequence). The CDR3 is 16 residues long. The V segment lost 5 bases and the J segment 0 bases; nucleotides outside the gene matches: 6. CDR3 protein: CASSGRGGPSTDTQYF. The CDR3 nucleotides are TGTGCCAGTAGTGGGCGGGGGGGCCCTAGCACAGATACGCAGTATTTT.

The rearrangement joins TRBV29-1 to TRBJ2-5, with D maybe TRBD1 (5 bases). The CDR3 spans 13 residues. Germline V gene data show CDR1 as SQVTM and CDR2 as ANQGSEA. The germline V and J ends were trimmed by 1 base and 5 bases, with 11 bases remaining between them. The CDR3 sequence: CSVEVNSGETQYF. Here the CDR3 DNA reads TGCAGCGTTGAAGTAAACTCAGGGGAGACCCAGTACTTC.

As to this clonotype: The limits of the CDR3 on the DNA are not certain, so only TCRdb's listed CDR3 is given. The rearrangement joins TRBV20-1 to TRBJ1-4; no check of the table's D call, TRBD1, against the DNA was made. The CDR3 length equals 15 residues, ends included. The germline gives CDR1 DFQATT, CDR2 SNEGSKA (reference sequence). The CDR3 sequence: CSAGDRGREKLFFFF.

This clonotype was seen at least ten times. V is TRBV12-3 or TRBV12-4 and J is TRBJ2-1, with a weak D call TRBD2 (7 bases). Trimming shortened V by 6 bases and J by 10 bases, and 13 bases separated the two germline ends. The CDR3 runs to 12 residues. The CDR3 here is CASRGGGGEQFF. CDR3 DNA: TGTGCCAGCAGGGGAGGGGGGGGAGAGCAGTTCTTC.

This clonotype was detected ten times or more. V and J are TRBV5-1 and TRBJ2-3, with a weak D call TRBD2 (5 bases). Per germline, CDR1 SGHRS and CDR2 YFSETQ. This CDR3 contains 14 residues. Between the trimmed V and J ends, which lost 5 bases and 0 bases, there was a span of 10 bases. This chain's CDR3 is CASSRAGSTDTQYF. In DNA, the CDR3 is TGCGCCAGCAGTAGGGCGGGCAGCACAGATACGCAGTATTTT.

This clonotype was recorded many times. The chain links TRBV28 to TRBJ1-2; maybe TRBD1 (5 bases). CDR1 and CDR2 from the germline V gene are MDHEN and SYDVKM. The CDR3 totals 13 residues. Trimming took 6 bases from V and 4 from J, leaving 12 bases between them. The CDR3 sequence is CASRGDSFYGYTF. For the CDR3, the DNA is TGTGCCAGCAGAGGCGACAGCTTCTATGGCTACACCTTC.

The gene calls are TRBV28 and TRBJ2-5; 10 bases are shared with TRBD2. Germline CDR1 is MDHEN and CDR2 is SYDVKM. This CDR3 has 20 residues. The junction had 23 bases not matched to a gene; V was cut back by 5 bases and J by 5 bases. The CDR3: CASSPIRDRTSGIGGETQYF. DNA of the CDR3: TGTGCCAGCAGTCCCATCCGGGACAGGACTAGCGGTATCGGAGGGGAGACCCAGTACTTC.

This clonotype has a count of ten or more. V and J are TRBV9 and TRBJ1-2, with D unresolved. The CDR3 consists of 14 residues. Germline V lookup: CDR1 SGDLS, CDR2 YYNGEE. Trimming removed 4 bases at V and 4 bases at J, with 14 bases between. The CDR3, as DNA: TGTGCCAGCAGCCCCACCCCGGAGGGCTATGGCTACACCTTC. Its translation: CASSPTPEGYGYTF.

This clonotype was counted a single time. DNA of the CDR3: TGTGCCAGCACCGTAGGGACAGGGATCTTCCACGAGCAGTACTTC. This sequence encodes CASTVGTGIFHEQYF. The chain uses TRBV6-8 and TRBJ2-7; TRBD1 aligns across 9 bases. The CDR3 has 15 residues. J lost 5 bases, V lost 7 bases, and 12 bases had no gene match. CDR1 is MNHGY and CDR2 is SAAAGT in the germline V gene.

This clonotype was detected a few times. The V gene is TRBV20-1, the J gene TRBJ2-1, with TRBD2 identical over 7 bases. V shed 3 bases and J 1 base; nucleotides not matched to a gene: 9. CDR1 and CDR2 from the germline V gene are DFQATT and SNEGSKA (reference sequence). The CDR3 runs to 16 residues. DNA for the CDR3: TGCAGTGCTAGGCGAGGAGGCGGGGGATCCTACAATGAGCAGTTCTTC. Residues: CSARRGGGGSYNEQFF.

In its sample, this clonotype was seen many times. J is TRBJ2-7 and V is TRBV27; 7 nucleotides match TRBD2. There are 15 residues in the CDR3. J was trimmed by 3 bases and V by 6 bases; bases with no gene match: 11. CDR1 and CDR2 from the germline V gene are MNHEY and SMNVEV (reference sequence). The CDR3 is CASSPPFGEGYEQYF. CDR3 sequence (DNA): TGTGCCAGCAGCCCTCCGTTCGGGGAGGGCTACGAGCAGTACTTC.

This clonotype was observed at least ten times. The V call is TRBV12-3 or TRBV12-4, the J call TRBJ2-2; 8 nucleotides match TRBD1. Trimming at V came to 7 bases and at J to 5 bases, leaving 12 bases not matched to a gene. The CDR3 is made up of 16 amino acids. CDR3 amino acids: CASTKSQGAGTGELFF. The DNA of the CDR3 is TGTGCCAGCACCAAAAGTCAGGGGGCAGGGACCGGGGAGCTGTTTTTT.

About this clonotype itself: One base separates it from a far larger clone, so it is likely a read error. In DNA form, the CDR3 reads TGTGCCAGCAGTGGGGGACAGAGCTCCTACGAGCAGTTCTTC. As protein: CASSGGQSSYEQFF. The V call is TRBV12-3 or TRBV12-4, the J call TRBJ2-1; 7 bases map to TRBD1. CDR3 length: 14 residues. V lost 5 bases and J lost 10; bases outside the gene matches: 11.

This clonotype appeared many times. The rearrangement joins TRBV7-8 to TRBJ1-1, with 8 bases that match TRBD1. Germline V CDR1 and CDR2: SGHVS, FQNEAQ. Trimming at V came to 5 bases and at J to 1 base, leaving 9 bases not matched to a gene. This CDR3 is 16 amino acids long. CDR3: CASSARTGLGNTEAFF. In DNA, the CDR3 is TGTGCCAGCAGCGCCCGGACAGGGCTGGGGAACACTGAAGCTTTCTTT. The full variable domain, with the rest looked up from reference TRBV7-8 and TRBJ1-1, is GAGVSQSPRYKVAKRGQDVALRCDPISGHVSLFWYQQALGQGPEFLTYFQNEAQLDKSGLPSDRFFAERPEGSVSTLKIQRTQQEDSAVYLCASSARTGLGNTEAFFGQGTRLTVV.

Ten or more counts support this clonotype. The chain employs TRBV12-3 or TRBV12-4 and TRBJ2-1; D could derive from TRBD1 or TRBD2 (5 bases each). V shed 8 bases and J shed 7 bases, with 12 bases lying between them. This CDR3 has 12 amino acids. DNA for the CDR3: TGTGCCAGCGAGGGGTTAGCGAATGAGCAGTTCTTC. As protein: CASEGLANEQFF.

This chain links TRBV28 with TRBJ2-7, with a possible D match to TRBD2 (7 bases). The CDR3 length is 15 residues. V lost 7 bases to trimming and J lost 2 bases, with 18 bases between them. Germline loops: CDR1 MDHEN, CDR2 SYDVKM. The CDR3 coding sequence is TGTGCCAGCACTCAAGGGGGGGCGACGCCCTACGAGCAGTACTTC. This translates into CASTQGGATPYEQYF. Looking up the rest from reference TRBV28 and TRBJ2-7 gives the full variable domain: DVKVTQSSRYLVKRTGEKVFLECVQDMDHENMFWYRQDPGLGLRLIYFSYDVKMKEKGDIPEGYSVSREKKERFSLILESASTNQTSMYLCASTQGGATPYEQYFGPGTRLTVT.

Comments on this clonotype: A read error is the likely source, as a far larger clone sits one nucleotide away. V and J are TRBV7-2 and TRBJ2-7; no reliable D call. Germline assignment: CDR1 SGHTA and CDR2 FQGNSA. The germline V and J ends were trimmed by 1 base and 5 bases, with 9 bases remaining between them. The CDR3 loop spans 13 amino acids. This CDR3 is CASSLVFENEQYF. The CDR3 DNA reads TGTGCCAGCAGCTTAGTGTTCGAAAACGAGCAGTACTTC. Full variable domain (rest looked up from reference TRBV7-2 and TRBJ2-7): GAGVSQSPSNKVTEKGKDVELRCDPISGHTALYWYRQSLGQGLEFLIYFQGNSAPDKSGLPSDRFSAERTGGSVSTLTIQRTQQEDSAVYLCASSLVFENEQYFGPGTRLTVT.

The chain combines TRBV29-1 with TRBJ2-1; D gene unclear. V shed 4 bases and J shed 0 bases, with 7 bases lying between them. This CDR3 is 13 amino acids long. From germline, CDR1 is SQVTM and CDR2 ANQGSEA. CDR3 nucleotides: TGCAGCGTTGCTGTAGGCTCCTACAATGAGCAGTTCTTC. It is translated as CSVAVGSYNEQFF.

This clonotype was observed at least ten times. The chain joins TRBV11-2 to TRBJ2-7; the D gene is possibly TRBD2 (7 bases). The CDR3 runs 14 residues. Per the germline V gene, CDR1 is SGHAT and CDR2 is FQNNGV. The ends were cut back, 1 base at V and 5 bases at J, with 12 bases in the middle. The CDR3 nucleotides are TGTGCCAGCAGCTTAGTGGCGGGGGCCCACGAGCAGTACTTC. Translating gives CASSLVAGAHEQYF.